The TCR beta chain under discussion was sequenced for a study of PD-1 blockade in mismatch repair-deficient tumors. Trimming stripped 1 base from V and 10 bases from J, with 16 bases between. The CDR3 covers 14 residues. Germline-derived CDR1 and CDR2 are LGHNA and YSLEER. In regard to this clone: Its cognate antigen is unknown.

Points from the study as a whole: Tumor-resident clones, often undetectable pretreatment in blood, expanded then contracted after pembrolizumab.

Sequencing used immunoSEQ multiplex PCR; TCRdb keeps in-frame clones, though not all of them. The sample has approximately 60,000 clones; about 87% are singletons. The V gene is TRBV4-3, the J gene TRBJ1-1, with D uncertain. This specimen was peripheral blood, taken 52 weeks after starting pembrolizumab. The receptor's source is an adult with mismatch repair-deficient cancer. The CDR3 bases are TGCGCCAGCAGCCAAGGGGCGCAGGTTGGTAGAGCTTTCTTT. This encodes CASSQGAQVGRAFF.